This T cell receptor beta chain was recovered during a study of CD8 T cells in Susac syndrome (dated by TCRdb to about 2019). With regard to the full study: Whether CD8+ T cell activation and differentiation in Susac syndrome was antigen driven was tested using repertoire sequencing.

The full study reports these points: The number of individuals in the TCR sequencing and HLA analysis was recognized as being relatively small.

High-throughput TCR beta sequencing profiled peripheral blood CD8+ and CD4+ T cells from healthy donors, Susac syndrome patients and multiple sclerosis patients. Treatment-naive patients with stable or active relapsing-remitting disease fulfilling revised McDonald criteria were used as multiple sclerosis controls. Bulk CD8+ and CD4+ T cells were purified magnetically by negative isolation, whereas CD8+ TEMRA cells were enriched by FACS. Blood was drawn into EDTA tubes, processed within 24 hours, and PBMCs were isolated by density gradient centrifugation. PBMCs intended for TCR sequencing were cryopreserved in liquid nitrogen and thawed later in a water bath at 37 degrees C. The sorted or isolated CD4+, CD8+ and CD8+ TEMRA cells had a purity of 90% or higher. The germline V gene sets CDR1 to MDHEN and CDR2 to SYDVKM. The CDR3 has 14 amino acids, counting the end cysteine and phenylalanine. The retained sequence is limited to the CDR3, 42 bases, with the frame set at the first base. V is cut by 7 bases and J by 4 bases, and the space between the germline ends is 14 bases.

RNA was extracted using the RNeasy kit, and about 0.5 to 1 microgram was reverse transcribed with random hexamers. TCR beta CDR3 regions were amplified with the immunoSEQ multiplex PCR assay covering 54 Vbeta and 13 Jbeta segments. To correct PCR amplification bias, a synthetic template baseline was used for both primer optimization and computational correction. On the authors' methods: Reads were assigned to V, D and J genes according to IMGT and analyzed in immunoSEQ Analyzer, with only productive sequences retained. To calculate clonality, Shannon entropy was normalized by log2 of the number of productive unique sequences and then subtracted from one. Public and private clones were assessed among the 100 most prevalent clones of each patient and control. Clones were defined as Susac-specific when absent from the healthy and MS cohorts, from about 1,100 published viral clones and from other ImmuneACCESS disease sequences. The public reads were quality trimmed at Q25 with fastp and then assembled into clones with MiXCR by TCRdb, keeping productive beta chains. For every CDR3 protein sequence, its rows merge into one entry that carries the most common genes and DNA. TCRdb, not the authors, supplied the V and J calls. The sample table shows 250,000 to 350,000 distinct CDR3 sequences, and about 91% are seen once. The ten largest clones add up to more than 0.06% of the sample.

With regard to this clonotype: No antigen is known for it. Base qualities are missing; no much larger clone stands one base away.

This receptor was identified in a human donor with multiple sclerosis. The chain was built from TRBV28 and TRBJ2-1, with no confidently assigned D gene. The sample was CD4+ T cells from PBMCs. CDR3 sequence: CASTNSLGYNEQFF. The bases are TGTGCCAGCACCAACAGTCTGGGGTACAATGAGCAGTTCTTC.